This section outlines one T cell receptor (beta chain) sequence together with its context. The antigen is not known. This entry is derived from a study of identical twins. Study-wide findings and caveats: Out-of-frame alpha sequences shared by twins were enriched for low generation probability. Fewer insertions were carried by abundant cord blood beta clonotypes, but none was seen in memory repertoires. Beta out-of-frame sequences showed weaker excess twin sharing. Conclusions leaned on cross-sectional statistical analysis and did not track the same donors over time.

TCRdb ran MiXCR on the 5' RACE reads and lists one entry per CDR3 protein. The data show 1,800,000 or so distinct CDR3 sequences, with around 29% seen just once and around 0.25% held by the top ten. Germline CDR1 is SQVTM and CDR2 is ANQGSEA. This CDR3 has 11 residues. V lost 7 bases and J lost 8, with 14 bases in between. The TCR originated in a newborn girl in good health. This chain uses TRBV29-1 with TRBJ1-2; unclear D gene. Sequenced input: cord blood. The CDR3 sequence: CSDREGSGYTF. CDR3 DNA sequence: TGCAGCGACCGGGAAGGGAGCGGCTACACCTTC.